The 5 T cell receptor beta chains in this list originate from one sample, sequenced in a study of blood T cells in healthy people across ages. Alongside a J-beta primer mix, a sample-barcoded 5' primer served in a second PCR lasting roughly 6 to 12 cycles. TCRdb reprocessed the 5' RACE reads via MiXCR and lists one record per CDR3 protein. The sample includes 600,000 to 800,000 distinct CDR3 sequences, more than 20% of them seen just once. Sequencing was done on a sample of blood. Receptors were obtained from a man aged 65-85 years in good health.

The chain carries TRBV6-4 and TRBJ2-1; 8 bases are shared with TRBD2. This CDR3 is built from 15 residues. Trimming took 6 bases from V and 0 from J; bases not matched to a gene: 4. The V gene's germline CDR1 is MRHNA and CDR2 SNTAGT. The DNA for the CDR3 is TGTGCCAGCAGAGGGAGCGGGAGCTCCTACAATGAGCAGTTCTTC. Amino acid sequence: CASRGSGSSYNEQFF.

This clonotype occurred a few times. CDR3 in DNA: TGTGCCAGCAGCTCCTGGGGGGGGCGGAACGAGCAGTACTTC. Protein sequence: CASSSWGGRNEQYF. The chain joins TRBV13 to TRBJ2-7; possibly TRBD2 for D (7 bases). Trimming removed 4 bases at V and 5 bases at J, with 15 bases between. This CDR3 has 14 residues. Germline values: CDR1 PRHDT, CDR2 FYEKMQ (reference sequence).

V gene TRBV7-2 combines with J gene TRBJ2-1; the D gene is possibly TRBD2 (6 bases). CDR1 is SGHTA, CDR2 FQGNSA, per germline. V lost 5 bases and J 3 bases, leaving 14 bases between the germline ends. The CDR3 is 15 amino acids. The CDR3 spells CASSPDSSGYNEQFF. The CDR3 DNA follows: TGTGCCAGCAGCCCCGATAGTAGCGGCTACAATGAGCAGTTCTTC.

The table lists this clonotype with a few counts. The rearrangement joins TRBV7-9 to TRBJ1-6; possible D gene TRBD1, 6 bases. The germline V gene encodes CDR1 SEHNR and CDR2 FQNEAQ (reference sequence). V lost 1 base and J 10 bases, leaving 11 bases between the germline ends. This CDR3 is 14 amino acids long. The CDR3 region has the DNA TGTGCCAGCAGCTTAGAGGGAGGGGGATCACCCCTCCACTTT. Translating it yields CASSLEGGGSPLHF.

This clonotype has more than one count but fewer than ten. The chain uses TRBV19 and TRBJ2-1, with 8 positions matching TRBD2. Trimming took 7 bases from V and 3 from J; bases not matched to a gene: 11. The CDR3 totals 16 residues. Germline V gene lookup returns CDR1 LNHDA and CDR2 SQIVND (reference sequence). DNA for the CDR3: TGTGCCAGTACCCTAGCACTAGCGGAGAACTACAATGAGCAGTTCTTC. Translation gives CASTLALAENYNEQFF.